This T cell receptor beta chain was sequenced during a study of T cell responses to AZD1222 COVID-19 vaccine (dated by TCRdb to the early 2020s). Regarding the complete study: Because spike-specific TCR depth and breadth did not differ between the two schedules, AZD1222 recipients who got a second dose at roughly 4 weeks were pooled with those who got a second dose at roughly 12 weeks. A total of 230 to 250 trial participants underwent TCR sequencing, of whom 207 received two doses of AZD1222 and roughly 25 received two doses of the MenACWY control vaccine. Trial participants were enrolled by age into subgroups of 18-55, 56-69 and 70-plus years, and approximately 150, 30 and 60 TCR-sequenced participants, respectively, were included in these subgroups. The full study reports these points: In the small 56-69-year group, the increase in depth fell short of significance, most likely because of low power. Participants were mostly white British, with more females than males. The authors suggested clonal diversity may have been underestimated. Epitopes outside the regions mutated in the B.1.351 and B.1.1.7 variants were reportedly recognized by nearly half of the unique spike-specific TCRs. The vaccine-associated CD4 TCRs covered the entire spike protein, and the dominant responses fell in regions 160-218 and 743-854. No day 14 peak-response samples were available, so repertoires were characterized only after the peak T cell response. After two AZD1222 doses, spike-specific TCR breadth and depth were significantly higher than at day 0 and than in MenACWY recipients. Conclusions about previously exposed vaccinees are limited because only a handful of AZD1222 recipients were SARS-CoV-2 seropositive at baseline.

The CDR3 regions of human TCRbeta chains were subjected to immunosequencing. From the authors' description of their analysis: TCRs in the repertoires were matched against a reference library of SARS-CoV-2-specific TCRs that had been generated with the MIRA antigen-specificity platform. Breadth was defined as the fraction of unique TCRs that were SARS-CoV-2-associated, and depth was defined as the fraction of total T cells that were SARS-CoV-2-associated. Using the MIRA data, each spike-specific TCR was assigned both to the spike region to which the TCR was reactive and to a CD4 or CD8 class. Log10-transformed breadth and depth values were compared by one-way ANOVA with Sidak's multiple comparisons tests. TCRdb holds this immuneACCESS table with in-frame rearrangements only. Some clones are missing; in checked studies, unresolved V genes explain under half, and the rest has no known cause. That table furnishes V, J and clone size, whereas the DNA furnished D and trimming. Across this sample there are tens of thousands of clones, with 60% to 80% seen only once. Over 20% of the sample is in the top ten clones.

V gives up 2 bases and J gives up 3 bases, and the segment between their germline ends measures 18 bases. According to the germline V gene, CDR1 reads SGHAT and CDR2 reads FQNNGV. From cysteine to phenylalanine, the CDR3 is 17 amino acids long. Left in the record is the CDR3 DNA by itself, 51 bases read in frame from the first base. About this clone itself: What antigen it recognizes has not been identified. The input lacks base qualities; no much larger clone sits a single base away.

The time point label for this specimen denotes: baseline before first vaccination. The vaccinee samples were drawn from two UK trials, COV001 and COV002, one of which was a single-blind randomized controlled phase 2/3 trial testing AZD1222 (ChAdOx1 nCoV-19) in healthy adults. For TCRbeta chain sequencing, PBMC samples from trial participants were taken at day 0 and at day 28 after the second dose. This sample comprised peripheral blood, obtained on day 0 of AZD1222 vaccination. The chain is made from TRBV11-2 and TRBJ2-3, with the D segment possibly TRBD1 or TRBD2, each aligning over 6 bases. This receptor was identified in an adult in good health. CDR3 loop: CASSLSGAMGMTDTQYF. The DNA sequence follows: TGTGCCAGCAGCTTATCGGGGGCTATGGGGATGACAGATACGCAGTATTTT.